The entry that follows covers one T cell receptor beta chain sequence. Under the authors' procedure: Counts of nucleated cells, estimated from reference gene primer amplification, were obtained. Assay: immunoSEQ multiplex PCR; the TCRdb copy retains only in-frame clones and omits some. The DNA gave D and trimming, while V, J and clone size come from that table. The sample shows 250,000 to 300,000 clones, 70% to 90% of them seen only once. The source of the sample is a study of blood T cell repertoires in COVID-19. Across the whole study: The samples span acute and convalescent COVID-19 from the United States, Italy and Spain. T cells, B-cell-depleted T cells, or PBMCs supplied cDNA or gDNA.

Trimming took off 2 bases at V and 6 bases at J, with 14 bases between the two ends. There are 16 residues in the CDR3. The germline V gene encodes CDR1 MNHNS and CDR2 SASEGT. This TCR derives from a man younger than 30 with active or convalescent COVID-19. The source material was peripheral blood. The chain is built from TRBV6-1 and TRBJ1-6, with D perhaps TRBD1 (6 bases). This CDR3 reads CASSETGGQPNSPLHF. The CDR3 nucleotides read TGTGCCAGCAGTGAAACAGGAGGACAGCCTAATTCACCCCTCCACTTT.